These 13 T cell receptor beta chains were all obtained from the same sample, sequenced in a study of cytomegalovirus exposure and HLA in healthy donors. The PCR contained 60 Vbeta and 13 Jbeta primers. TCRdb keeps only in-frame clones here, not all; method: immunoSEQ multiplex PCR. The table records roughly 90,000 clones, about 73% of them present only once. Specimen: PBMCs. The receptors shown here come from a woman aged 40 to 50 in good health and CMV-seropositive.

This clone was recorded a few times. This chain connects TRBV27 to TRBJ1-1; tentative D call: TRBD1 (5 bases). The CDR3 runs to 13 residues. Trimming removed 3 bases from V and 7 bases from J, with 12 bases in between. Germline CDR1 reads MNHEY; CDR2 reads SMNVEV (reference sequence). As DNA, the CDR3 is TGTGCCAGCAGTTTCCAGGGCCTTGGTGAAGCTTTCTTT. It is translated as CASSFQGLGEAFF.

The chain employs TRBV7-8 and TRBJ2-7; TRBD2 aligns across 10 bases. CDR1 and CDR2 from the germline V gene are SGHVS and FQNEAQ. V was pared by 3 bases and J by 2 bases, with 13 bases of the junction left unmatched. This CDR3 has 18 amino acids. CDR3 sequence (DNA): TGTGCCAGCAGCTTGGAGAACTGGGTAGCGGGAGGCCCCTACGAGCAGTACTTC. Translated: CASSLENWVAGGPYEQYF.

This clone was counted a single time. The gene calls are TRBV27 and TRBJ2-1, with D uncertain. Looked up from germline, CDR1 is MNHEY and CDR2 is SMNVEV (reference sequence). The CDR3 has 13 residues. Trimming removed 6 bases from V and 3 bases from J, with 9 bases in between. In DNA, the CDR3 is TGTGCCAGCAGCTACTCTATCTACAATGAGCAGTTCTTC. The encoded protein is CASSYSIYNEQFF.

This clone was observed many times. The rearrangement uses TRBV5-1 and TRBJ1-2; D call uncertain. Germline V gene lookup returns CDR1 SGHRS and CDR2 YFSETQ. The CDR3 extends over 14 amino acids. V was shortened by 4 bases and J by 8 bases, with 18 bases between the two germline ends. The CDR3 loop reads CASSPEDGVEGYTF. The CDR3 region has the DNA TGCGCCAGCAGCCCGGAGGACGGGGTAGAAGGCTACACCTTC.

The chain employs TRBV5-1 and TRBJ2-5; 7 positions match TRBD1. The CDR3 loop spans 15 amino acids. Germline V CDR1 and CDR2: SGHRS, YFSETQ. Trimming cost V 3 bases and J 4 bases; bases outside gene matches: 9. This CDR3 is CASSSTGQTSETQYF. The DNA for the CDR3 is TGCGCCAGCAGCTCCACGGGACAGACATCAGAGACCCAGTACTTC.

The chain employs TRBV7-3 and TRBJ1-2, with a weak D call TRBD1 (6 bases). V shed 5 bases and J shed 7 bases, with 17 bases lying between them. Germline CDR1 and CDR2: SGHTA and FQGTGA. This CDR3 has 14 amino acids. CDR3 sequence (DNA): TGTGCCAGCAGCCAGGACAGAAGCCTTGGTGGCTACACCTTC. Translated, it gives CASSQDRSLGGYTF.

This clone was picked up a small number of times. CDR3 residues: CASRAGANVLTF. Written as DNA, the CDR3 is TGTGCCAGCAGAGCAGGGGCCAACGTCCTGACTTTC. The chain couples TRBV27 to TRBJ2-6; D is ambiguous. There are 12 residues in the CDR3. CDR1 is MNHEY and CDR2 is SMNVEV in the germline V gene (reference sequence). Trimming stripped 6 bases from V and 4 bases from J, with 4 bases between.

DNA of the CDR3: TGTGCCAGCAAAAAGGTGGGGACTACAAGCTCCTACGAGCAGTACTTC. This codes for CASKKVGTTSSYEQYF. The rearrangement uses TRBV7-2 and TRBJ2-7; TRBD2 aligns across 7 bases. CDR3 length equals 16 residues. V lost 7 bases, J lost 0 bases, and 12 bases stayed unmatched. CDR1 and CDR2 (germline): SGHTA, FQGNSA.

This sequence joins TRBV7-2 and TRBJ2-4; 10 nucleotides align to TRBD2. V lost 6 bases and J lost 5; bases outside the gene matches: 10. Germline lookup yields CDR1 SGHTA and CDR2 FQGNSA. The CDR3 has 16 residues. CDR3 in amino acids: CASSQASGSGQNIQYF. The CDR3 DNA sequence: TGTGCCAGCAGTCAGGCTAGCGGGAGCGGCCAAAACATTCAGTACTTC.

The CDR3 here is CASSLGQGAGAFF. For the CDR3, the DNA is TGTGCCAGCAGCTTGGGACAGGGGGCGGGAGCTTTCTTT. The chain carries TRBV5-4 and TRBJ1-1; 10 bases line up with TRBD1. This CDR3 is 13 amino acids long. Losses at the gene ends were 0 bases for V and 10 bases for J; bases not matched to a gene: 3. Germline V gene data show CDR1 as SGHNT and CDR2 as YYREEE (reference sequence).

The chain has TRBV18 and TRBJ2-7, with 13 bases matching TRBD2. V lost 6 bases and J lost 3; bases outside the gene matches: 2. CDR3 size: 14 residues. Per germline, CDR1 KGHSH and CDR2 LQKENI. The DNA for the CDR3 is TGTGCCAGCTCCGGGACTAGCGGGGTCTACGAGCAGTACTTC. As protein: CASSGTSGVYEQYF.

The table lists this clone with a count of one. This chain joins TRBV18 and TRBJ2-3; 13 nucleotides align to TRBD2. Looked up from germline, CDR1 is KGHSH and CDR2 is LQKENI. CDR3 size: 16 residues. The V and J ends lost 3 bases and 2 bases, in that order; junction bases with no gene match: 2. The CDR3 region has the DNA TGTGCCAGCTCACCGGGACTAGCGGGAACCACAGATACGCAGTATTTT. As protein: CASSPGLAGTTDTQYF.

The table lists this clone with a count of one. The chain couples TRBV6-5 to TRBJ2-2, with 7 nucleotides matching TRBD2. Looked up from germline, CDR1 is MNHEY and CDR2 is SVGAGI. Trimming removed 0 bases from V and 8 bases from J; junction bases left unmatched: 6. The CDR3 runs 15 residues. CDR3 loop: CASSYSGRGEGELFF. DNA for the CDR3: TGTGCCAGCAGTTACTCAGGACGGGGGGAAGGGGAGCTGTTTTTT.